The following is a T cell receptor beta chain sequence with its context. This clone was counted a single time. Its binding antigen is unknown. Qualities for individual bases were not recorded, and no much larger clone is one base off. This sample is drawn from a study of cytomegalovirus exposure and HLA in healthy donors (dated by TCRdb to 2015 to 2018). Turning to the overall study: An earlier analysis of several hundred of the donors reported 250 to 350 Gb of sequence data and some 120 million unique TCR beta sequences from 190 million or so T cells. Typing coverage differed by locus: A, B, C, DRB1 and DQB1 were typed in roughly 620-630 donors, DQA1 in 522, DPA1 in approximately 610, and DPB1 in just under 480. In a later analysis, previously published TCR beta repertoires from roughly 710 donors were re-analyzed and high-resolution HLA genotyping was added so that TCR occurrence patterns could be studied. High-throughput TCR immunosequencing, statistical association of individual TCRs with disease status, and machine learning were combined to predict cytomegalovirus infection status. The study was designed to test whether signatures of past pathogen exposure could be identified by cataloging public T cell receptors. In addition to the first cohort of approximately 650 subjects, a separate validation cohort of 120 different subjects was used. HLA typing covered class I and class II loci at four-digit resolution. About 310 gigabases of sequencing data and tens of millions of unique TCR sequences were included in an early release covering roughly 600 HLA-typed donors. Rather than drawing on any new phenotypic data, the later analysis identified candidate immune exposures from TCR beta sequences and the way those sequences occurred across donors. Donor age, sex, ethnicity and CMV serostatus were collected together with the repertoire data. The genetic ancestry cluster associated with self-reported Caucasian donors included about 81% of the 398 genotyped donors. Across approximately 400 genotyped donors of the cohort, an average of approximately 240,000 unique TCR beta nucleotide sequences per donor were sequenced, and about a sixth of those sequences were non-productive. Roughly five DR-DQ haplotypes were handled as single units for association and clustering, since linkage in the cohort was strong. In an earlier analysis of a few hundred of the donors, high-throughput TCR beta sequencing was used to judge whether each TCR beta V gene segment behaved as functional or pseudogenic. A later genetic analysis took genome-wide SNP genotypes for 398 of the 666 donors and used that subset as a discovery cohort. Using immunosequencing, the study profiled T cell repertoires from about 620 subjects and related those repertoires to cytomegalovirus serostatus. Every discovery cohort repertoire had been produced on one sequencing platform. The paper as a whole reports these results and caveats: Cytomegalovirus status was reported to be diagnosed by the classifier with high specificity and sensitivity in both the original and validation cohorts. Presence/absence analyses assumed roughly uniform sequencing depth across donors, an assumption that may not hold. The 87-base-pair reads could not distinguish some IMGT-functional V segments, including TRBV6-2 and TRBV6-3, so those segments were excluded. When HLA alleles, especially DR and DQ, strongly co-occurred, TCR associations were difficult to assign to individual alleles. The study gave a list of some 150 TCR beta chains associated with cytomegalovirus. Linkage disequilibrium might explain the correlated functional status among segregating V segments, but an unknown experimental factor could not be ruled out. In a later genetic analysis, a missense DCLRE1C variant was associated with V-gene and J-gene trimming of TCR beta chains, and the association was replicated in an independent cohort. The authors suggested that the approach could potentially be extended to other disease states and immunological phenotypes. In a later analysis, most CMV-associated TCR beta chains were found to appear HLA-restricted, with HLA associations seemingly driven largely by CMV exposure. Across donors, most TCR sequences were observed very rarely, whereas some public TCRs were present in many individuals. In an earlier analysis of roughly 560 of the donors, most TCR beta V segments were observed in productive rearrangements about 87% or about 30% of the time, broadly matching IMGT annotations. The earlier analysis of nearly 600 of the donors excluded 15 to 20 rarely observed V segments, including chromosome 9 orphons, because counts were too low. A further reported finding was that TCR beta sequences accurately predicted the HLA-A and HLA-B alleles for most subjects in the first cohort. Specific HLA alleles were associated with 15,000 to 20,000 TCR beta sequences at a false discovery rate of 0.05 in a later analysis. For the cohort, immune exposure information was limited to CMV serostatus. HLA typing was unavailable for some donors at each locus, so association tests used only the typed subset. Several of the top co-occurrence clusters appeared to be linked to parvovirus B19, influenza, CMV and Epstein-Barr virus, according to a later analysis. A later genetic analysis reported fewer N-insertions in productive TCRs among donors in an Asian-associated ancestry cluster than the roughly 700-donor mean. The sequencing pipeline was judged likely to have produced a cluster of highly shared sequence variants as a technical artifact. A later analysis found that TCR association rates varied across HLA loci, with DRB1 alleles showing the most associated TCRs and HLA-C alleles the fewest. A few of the identified cytomegalovirus-associated TCR beta chains were confirmed in vitro to be specific for cytomegalovirus antigens. In this cohort, only TCR beta chains were sequenced, and detectable features were limited by the absence of alpha or paired-chain data. Compared with equally common non-associated chains, HLA-associated TCR beta chains in a later analysis were more clonally expanded and had lower generation probabilities.

The cohort was made up of hundreds of healthy bone marrow donors. Cohort members were all nominally healthy when sampled, although unrecorded immune exposures were likely present. The donor was CMV seronegative and belonged to the group of approximately 320 seronegative cohort members. A peripheral blood sample was provided by each donor, and peripheral blood mononuclear cells were used for TCR beta sequencing. The Qiagen DNeasy Blood Extraction Kit was used to extract genomic DNA from the blood cell samples. The germline V end is reduced by 4 bases and the J end by 7 bases; junction bases left unmatched: 8. From a lookup of the germline V gene, CDR1 and CDR2 are SGDLS and YYNGEE. From the cysteine up to the phenylalanine, the CDR3 has a length of 15 residues. Just CDR3 DNA is preserved here, 45 bases in frame from base 1. The protocol used for the library was the immunoSEQ multiplex PCR assay. The multiplex PCR relied on a mix of 60 forward primers for TCR Vbeta segments and 13 reverse primers for TCR Jbeta segments. The CDR3 region of rearranged TCR beta genes was amplified from genomic DNA by a multiplex PCR assay. The amplified TCR beta libraries were sequenced on the Illumina HiSeq System as 87-base-pair reads. For the original study's pipeline: In a later analysis, about 80 million unique TCR beta chains were counted across the roughly 670 repertoires, and roughly 11 million of these chains were shared by at least two donors. To remove PCR and sequencing errors, raw reads were error-corrected and collapsed into unique sequences using a nearest-neighbor algorithm that merged closely related sequences. V, D and J gene segments were assigned by aligning CDR3 sequences to IMGT reference sequences. For a sequence to be retained, a match of at least six nucleotides was required to both a V gene segment and a J gene segment. Rearrangements were called productive when the CDR3 lacked stop codons and stayed in frame with V and J; all others were non-productive. Following IMGT convention, CDR3 was defined as the stretch from the second conserved V-encoded cysteine up to the conserved J-encoded phenylalanine. The earlier analysis of about 640 of the donors excluded any sequence lacking an unambiguous match to a single V gene segment. An earlier analysis of 500 to 600 of the donors classified V segments as functional when productive rearrangements were above 56.7% and as segregating when the standard deviation between donors was above 5%. To diagnose cytomegalovirus status from the catalog of TCR beta chain sequences, a statistical classification framework was built. A later analysis assigned V and J genes by comparing TCR nucleotide sequences with IMGT/GENE-DB human TR gene sequences. Using the TCRdist pipeline, a later analysis assigned CDR3 sequences along with most-parsimonious VDJ recombination scenarios. In a later analysis, every TCR beta chain was defined by the combination of its CDR3 amino acid sequence and its V-gene family, and reads without a unique V-gene family were dropped. As a way to deal with suspected cross-contamination and a sequencing artifact, a later analysis dropped 450 to 600 nucleotide sequences that were highly shared and had low generation probability. For each public chain, a later analysis derived a clonal expansion index from normalized ranks of inferred template counts within each repertoire. A later analysis computed generation probabilities with a VDJ recombination model fitted to out-of-frame rearrangements, and checked the results against IGoR. Hypergeometric tests were used in a later analysis to score TCR-TCR, TCR-HLA and TCR-CMV co-occurrence, with a repertoire-size bias correction applied to the TCR pairs. A later analysis estimated false discovery rates by permuting HLA or CMV assignments 20 times. A later analysis grouped co-occurring TCRs with DBSCAN, adding TCRdist sequence similarity when clustering within HLA-allele-positive subsets. For co-occurrence clustering, repertoires with fewer than 30,000 or more than 120,000 public chains were excluded, along with roughly five repertoires with anomalous nucleotide sharing. TCRdb mirrors the immuneACCESS table, restricted to in-frame sequences. Some clones are absent from its copies; in checked studies, under half trace to an unresolved V gene, and the reason for the others is unknown. The D gene and trimming were derived from the DNA, and the V and J assignments and clone size from that table. For this sample there are some 190,000 clones; 75% to 90% appear just once. The ten most abundant clones make up around 0.3% of the sample.

Sequences were obtained from PBMCs. The sequence came from a woman aged 25 to 39 in good health and CMV-seronegative. The V and J genes are TRBV9 and TRBJ1-2; TRBD1 matches 12 bases in the middle. The CDR3 sequence is CASSFPGQGASGYTF. The DNA reads TGTGCCAGCAGCTTTCCGGGACAGGGGGCGTCTGGCTACACCTTC.